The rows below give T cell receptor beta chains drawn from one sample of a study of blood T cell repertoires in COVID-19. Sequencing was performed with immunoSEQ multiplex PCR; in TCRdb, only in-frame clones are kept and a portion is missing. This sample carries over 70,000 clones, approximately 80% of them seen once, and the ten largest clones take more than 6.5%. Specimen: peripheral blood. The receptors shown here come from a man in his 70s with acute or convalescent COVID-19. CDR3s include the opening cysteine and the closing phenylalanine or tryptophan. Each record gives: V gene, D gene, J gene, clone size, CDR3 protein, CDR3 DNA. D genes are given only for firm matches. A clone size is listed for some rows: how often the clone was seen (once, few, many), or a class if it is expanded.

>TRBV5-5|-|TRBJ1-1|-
CASSLEGAKNTEAFF
TGTGCCAGCAGCTTGGAAGGGGCCAAGAACACTGAAGCTTTCTTT
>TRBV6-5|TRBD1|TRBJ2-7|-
CASSRDREFYEQYF
TGTGCCAGCAGCCGGGACAGGGAGTTTTACGAGCAGTACTTC
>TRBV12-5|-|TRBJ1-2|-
CASGLVTGLTINYGYTF
TGTGCTAGTGGTTTGGTAACAGGCCTAACGATTAACTATGGCTACACCTTC
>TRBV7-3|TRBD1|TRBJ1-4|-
CASSPARQGTWGKLFF
TGTGCCAGCAGCCCAGCCCGACAGGGCACTTGGGGAAAACTGTTTTTT
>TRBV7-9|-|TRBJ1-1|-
CATWLGGDITEAFF
TGTGCCACCTGGCTCGGGGGTGATATCACTGAAGCTTTCTTT
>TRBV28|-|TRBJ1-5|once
CASSFTGSWGQPQHF
TGTGCCAGCAGTTTTACGGGGAGTTGGGGTCAGCCCCAGCATTTT
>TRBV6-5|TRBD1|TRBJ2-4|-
CASSRPGQGNIQYF
TGTGCCAGCAGTCGTCCGGGACAGGGAAACATTCAGTACTTC
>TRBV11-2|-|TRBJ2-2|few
CASSTYRTGKNTGELFF
TGTGCCAGCAGCACCTACCGGACGGGAAAGAACACCGGGGAGCTGTTTTTT
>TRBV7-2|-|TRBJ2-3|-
CASSPRHPHTDTQYF
TGTGCCAGCAGCCCCAGACACCCACACACAGATACGCAGTATTTT
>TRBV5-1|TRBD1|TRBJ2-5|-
CASSLVLHRGRETQYF
TGCGCCAGCAGCTTGGTCCTTCACAGGGGCCGGGAGACCCAGTACTTC
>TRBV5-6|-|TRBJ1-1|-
CASSTGQGGSGAEAFF
TGTGCCAGCAGCACGGGTCAGGGTGGTTCGGGAGCAGAGGCTTTCTTT
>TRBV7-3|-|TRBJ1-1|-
CASSLAGSGTEAFF
TGTGCCAGCAGCTTAGCAGGGTCTGGCACTGAAGCTTTCTTT
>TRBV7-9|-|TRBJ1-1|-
CASSLGGLPTEAFF
TGTGCCAGCAGCTTAGGGGGACTCCCCACTGAAGCTTTCTTT
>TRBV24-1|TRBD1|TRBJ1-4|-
CATSDPRQGGEKLFF
TGTGCCACCAGTGATCCTCGACAGGGTGGCGAAAAACTGTTTTTT
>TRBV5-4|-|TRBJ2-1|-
CASSLPSYNEQFF
TGTGCCAGCAGCTTGCCCAGTTACAATGAGCAGTTCTTC
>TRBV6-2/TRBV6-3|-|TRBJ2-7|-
CASSYLGRKGDEQYF
TGTGCCAGCAGTTACTTGGGTAGAAAAGGGGACGAGCAGTACTTC
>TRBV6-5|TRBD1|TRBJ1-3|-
CASSPNRGSGNTIYF
TGTGCCAGCTCCCCAAACAGGGGCTCTGGAAACACCATATATTTT
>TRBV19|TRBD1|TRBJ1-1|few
CASSQTGFAKAFF
TGTGCCAGTTCCCAGACAGGGTTTGCGAAAGCTTTCTTT
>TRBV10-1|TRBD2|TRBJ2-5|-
CASPVAGQETQYF
TGCGCCAGCCCTGTAGCGGGGCAAGAGACCCAGTACTTC
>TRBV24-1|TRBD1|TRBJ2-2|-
CATRGTGPSTGELFF
TGTGCCACCAGAGGGACAGGGCCGTCTACCGGGGAGCTGTTTTTT
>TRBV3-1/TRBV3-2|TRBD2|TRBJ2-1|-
CASSQDSGTSYNEQFF
TGTGCCAGCAGCCAAGATTCAGGGACTAGCTACAATGAGCAGTTCTTC
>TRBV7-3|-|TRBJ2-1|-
CASSDGQSNYNEQFF
TGTGCCAGCAGCGACGGACAAAGCAACTACAATGAGCAGTTCTTC
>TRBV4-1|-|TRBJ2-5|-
CASSFRTDGETQYF
TGCGCCAGCAGCTTCCGGACAGATGGCGAGACCCAGTACTTC
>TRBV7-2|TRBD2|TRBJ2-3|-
CASSPPSGGTDTQYF
TGTGCCAGCAGCCCCCCTAGCGGGGGCACAGATACGCAGTATTTT
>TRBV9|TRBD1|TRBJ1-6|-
CASSVVGTGDSPLHF
TGTGCCAGCAGCGTAGTTGGGACAGGTGACTCACCCCTCCACTTT